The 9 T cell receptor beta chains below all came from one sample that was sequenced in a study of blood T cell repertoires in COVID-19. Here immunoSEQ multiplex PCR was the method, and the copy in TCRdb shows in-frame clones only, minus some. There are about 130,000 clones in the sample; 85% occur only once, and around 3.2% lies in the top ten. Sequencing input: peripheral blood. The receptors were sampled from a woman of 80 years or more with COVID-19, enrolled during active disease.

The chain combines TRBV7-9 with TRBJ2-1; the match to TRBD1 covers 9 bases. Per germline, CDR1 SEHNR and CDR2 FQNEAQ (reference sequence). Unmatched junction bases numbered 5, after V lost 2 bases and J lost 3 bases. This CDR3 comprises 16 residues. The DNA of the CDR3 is TGTGCCAGCAGCTTACCCGGGACAGGGAACTACAATGAGCAGTTCTTC. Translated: CASSLPGTGNYNEQFF.

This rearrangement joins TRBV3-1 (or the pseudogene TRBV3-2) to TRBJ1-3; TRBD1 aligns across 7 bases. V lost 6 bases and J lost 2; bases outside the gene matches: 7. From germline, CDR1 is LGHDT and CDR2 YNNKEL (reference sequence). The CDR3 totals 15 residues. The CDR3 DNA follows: TGTGCCAGCAGGAGCACCGACAGGGCTGGAAACACCATATATTTT. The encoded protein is CASRSTDRAGNTIYF.

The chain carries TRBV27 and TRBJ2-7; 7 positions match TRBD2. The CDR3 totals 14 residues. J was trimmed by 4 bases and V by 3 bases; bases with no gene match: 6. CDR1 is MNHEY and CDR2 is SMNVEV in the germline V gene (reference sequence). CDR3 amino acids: CASSFGGSLYEQYF. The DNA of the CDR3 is TGTGCCAGCAGTTTTGGCGGGAGTTTATACGAGCAGTACTTC.

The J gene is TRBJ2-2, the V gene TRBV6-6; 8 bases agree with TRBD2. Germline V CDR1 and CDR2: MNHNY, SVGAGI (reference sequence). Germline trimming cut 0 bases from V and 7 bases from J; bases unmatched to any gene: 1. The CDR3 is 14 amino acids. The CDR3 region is CASSYSAGGGELFF. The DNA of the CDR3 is TGTGCCAGCAGTTACTCGGCGGGAGGCGGGGAGCTGTTTTTT.

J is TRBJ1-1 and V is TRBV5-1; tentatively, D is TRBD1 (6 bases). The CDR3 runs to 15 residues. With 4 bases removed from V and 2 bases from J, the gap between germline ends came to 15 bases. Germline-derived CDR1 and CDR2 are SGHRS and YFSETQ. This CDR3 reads CASSREDSGNTEAFF. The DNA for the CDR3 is TGCGCCAGCAGCCGGGAGGACAGTGGAAACACTGAAGCTTTCTTT.

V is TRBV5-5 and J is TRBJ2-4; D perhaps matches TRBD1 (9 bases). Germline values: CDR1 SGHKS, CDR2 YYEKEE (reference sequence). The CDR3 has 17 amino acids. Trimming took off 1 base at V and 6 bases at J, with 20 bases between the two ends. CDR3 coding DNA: TGTGCCAGCAGCTTGAGGGACAGGGTTAGCGGGACAAACATTCAGTACTTC. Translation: CASSLRDRVSGTNIQYF.

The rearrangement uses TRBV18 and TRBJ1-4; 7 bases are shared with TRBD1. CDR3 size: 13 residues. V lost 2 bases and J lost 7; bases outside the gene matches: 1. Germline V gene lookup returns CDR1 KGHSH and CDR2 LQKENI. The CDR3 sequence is CASSPRTGEKLFF. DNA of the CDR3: TGTGCCAGCTCACCAAGGACAGGTGAAAAACTGTTTTTT.

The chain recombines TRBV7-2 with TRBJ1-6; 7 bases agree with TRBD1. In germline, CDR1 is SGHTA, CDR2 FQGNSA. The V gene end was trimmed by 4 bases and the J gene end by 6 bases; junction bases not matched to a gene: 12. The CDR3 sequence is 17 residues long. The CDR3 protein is CASSSTKTGSSNSPLHF. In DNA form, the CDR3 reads TGTGCCAGCAGCTCTACGAAGACAGGGAGTAGTAATTCACCCCTCCACTTT. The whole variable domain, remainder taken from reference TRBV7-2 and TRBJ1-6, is GAGVSQSPSNKVTEKGKDVELRCDPISGHTALYWYRQSLGQGLEFLIYFQGNSAPDKSGLPSDRFSAERTGGSVSTLTIQRTQQEDSAVYLCASSSTKTGSSNSPLHFGNGTRLTVT.

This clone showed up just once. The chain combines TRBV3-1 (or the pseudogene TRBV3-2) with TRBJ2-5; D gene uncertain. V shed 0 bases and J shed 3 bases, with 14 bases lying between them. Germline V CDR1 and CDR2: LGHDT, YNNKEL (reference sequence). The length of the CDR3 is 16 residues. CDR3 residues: CASSQDGRSEKETQYF. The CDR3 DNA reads TGTGCCAGCAGCCAAGACGGCAGGTCAGAGAAAGAGACCCAGTACTTC.